This TCR beta chain was sequenced in a study of T cell responses to AZD1222 COVID-19 vaccine. Measured with immunoSEQ multiplex PCR; TCRdb has only the in-frame clones, and not every one. The table shows about 140,000 clones, with 70% to 90% occurring only once. This clone is a singleton in its sample. The CDR3 loop spans 14 amino acids. The J segment lost 8 bases and the V segment lost 3 bases, leaving 5 bases of the junction unmatched. From germline, CDR1 is MDHEN and CDR2 SYDVKM. The TCR comes from an adult in good health. The rearrangement uses TRBV28 and TRBJ1-4; 8 bases match TRBD1. The sequencing here drew on peripheral blood, taken on day 0 of AZD1222 vaccination. CDR3 amino acids: CASSFSGGREKLFF. In nucleotides, the CDR3 is TGTGCCAGCAGTTTCTCAGGGGGCCGGGAAAAACTGTTTTTT.